The present entry profiles one T cell receptor beta chain with its context. Its antigen is currently unknown. This entry is derived from a study of graft-versus-host responses after intestinal transplantation. Study conclusions and caveats: Allografts from individuals with graft-donor T cell macrochimerism displayed high graft-versus-host to host-versus-graft clonal ratios.

V shed 5 bases and J shed 0 bases, with 5 bases lying between them. Per germline, CDR1 SGHTA and CDR2 FQGNSA. The CDR3 totals 12 residues. Data came from immunoSEQ multiplex PCR; TCRdb stores just in-frame clones and leaves some out. The data hold 25,000 to 30,000 clones, with about 80% observed a single time. The TCR originated in a human donor who received an intestinal transplant. Sequenced here: unstimulated CD4+ T cells sorted from spleen or lymph node cells, sampled before intestinal transplant. V and J are TRBV7-2 and TRBJ2-7, with D uncertain. CDR3 residues: CASSTSSYEQYF. In nucleotides, the CDR3 is TGTGCCAGCAGCACGAGCTCCTACGAGCAGTACTTC.